This T cell receptor beta chain was retrieved from a study of blood T cell repertoires in COVID-19. The data were produced by immunoSEQ multiplex PCR, yet TCRdb's version contains in-frame clones alone and is incomplete. Of around 260,000 clones in the sample, about 93% were seen once. The length of the CDR3 is 16 residues. Germline V gene lookup returns CDR1 SGHTA and CDR2 FQGNSA. The V and J ends lost 5 bases and 2 bases, in that order; junction bases with no gene match: 8. This receptor was taken from a woman in her thirties who had recovered from COVID-19. The chain combines TRBV7-2 with TRBJ2-7; 11 nucleotides match TRBD1. Specimen: PBMCs or T cells enriched from blood (not recorded which). CDR3 nucleotide sequence: TGTGCCAGCAGCCTGACCCCGGGACAGGGGGCCTACGAGCAGTACTTC. Translating gives CASSLTPGQGAYEQYF.